The clone carrying this TCR beta chain was found a few times. These data come from a study of blood T cell repertoires in COVID-19. Looking at the study overall: Nucleic acid was either cDNA or gDNA, and it came from T cells, B-cell-depleted T cells, or PBMCs.

The germline V and J ends were trimmed by 1 base and 4 bases, with 8 bases remaining between them. Germline values: CDR1 SGHNT, CDR2 YYREEE (reference sequence). The CDR3 length is 13 residues. Repertoires were generated with immunoSEQ multiplex PCR, while TCRdb's copy carries only in-frame clones and drops some. The data show 200,000 to 250,000 clones, approximately 88% seen once. The material sequenced was PBMCs or T cells enriched from blood (not recorded which). The sequence came from a woman aged 30 to 39 who had been exposed to COVID-19. The rearrangement joins TRBV5-4 to TRBJ1-2, with D perhaps TRBD1 (5 bases). The CDR3 is CASSLSGIYGYTF. CDR3 bases: TGTGCCAGCAGCTTGTCAGGGATCTATGGCTACACCTTC.